This record covers a single TCR beta chain. Distinct nucleotide sequences in the sample also encode this CDR3. The data are from a study of blood T cell repertoires in COVID-19. The CDR3 is 14 amino acids. V was pared by 7 bases and J by 2 bases, with 2 bases of the junction left unmatched. Germline CDR1 reads MNHEY; CDR2 reads SVGAGI. In the original processing: The authors estimated nucleated cell counts from reference gene primer amplification. Libraries were prepared by immunoSEQ multiplex PCR; TCRdb keeps only in-frame clonotypes and omits some of them. V, J and clone size were drawn from that table, and D and trimming were deduced from the DNA. The sample consists of about 49,000 clones, approximately 85% of them appearing once.

The sample consisted of peripheral blood. The rearrangement uses TRBV6-5 and TRBJ2-7; 13 nucleotides match TRBD2. This TCR was sampled from a woman aged 55-69 years with acute or convalescent COVID-19. As DNA, the CDR3 is TGTGCCAGCAAAGGACTAGCGGGAGCCTACGAGCAGTACTTC. Amino acids: CASKGLAGAYEQYF.